The 4 T cell receptor beta chains listed next were all sequenced from one sample in a study of T cell changes during pregnancy in multiple sclerosis. Using immunoSEQ multiplex PCR, the repertoire was profiled, and TCRdb retains in-frame clones only, with some absent. The table records 30,000 to 45,000 clones, roughly 93% of them present only once. The input for sequencing was CD4+ T cells from peripheral blood mononuclear cells, taken in the first trimester of pregnancy. Receptors originate from a female donor with multiple sclerosis, enrolled in a pregnancy study.

The chain recombines TRBV5-1 with TRBJ1-2; 7 bases map to TRBD1. The V segment lost 4 bases and the J segment 5 bases; nucleotides outside the gene matches: 8. The CDR3 has 14 amino acids. CDR1 and CDR2 from the germline V gene are SGHRS and YFSETQ. The CDR3 here is CASSLGGTEYGYTF. The CDR3 DNA is TGCGCCAGCAGCCTGGGGGGGACAGAATATGGCTACACCTTC.

The rearrangement joins TRBV5-1 to TRBJ2-1; tentative D call: TRBD2 (6 bases). This CDR3 is built from 12 residues. The V end was cut by 1 base, the J end by 9 bases, with 8 bases between. Germline V CDR1 and CDR2: SGHRS, YFSETQ. The CDR3: CASSLSSVEQFF. CDR3 in DNA: TGCGCCAGCAGCTTGTCTAGCGTTGAGCAGTTCTTC.

As DNA, the CDR3 is TGCGCCAGCAGCTTTGCCGGGACTAGGTCCAATGAGCAGTTCTTC. It encodes CASSFAGTRSNEQFF. V gene TRBV5-1 combines with J gene TRBJ2-1, with TRBD2 matching over 8 bases. Trimming took 2 bases from V and 6 from J; bases not matched to a gene: 7. CDR1 SGHRS and CDR2 YFSETQ come from the germline V gene. CDR3 length: 15 residues.

This sequence joins TRBV18 and TRBJ2-7, with D tentatively TRBD1 (6 bases). CDR3 length equals 15 residues. Germline V gene sequence: CDR1 KGHSH, CDR2 LQKENI. With 3 bases removed from V and 4 bases from J, the gap between germline ends came to 16 bases. The CDR3 reads CASSPGGGASYEQYF. The DNA of the CDR3 is TGTGCCAGCTCACCGGGTGGGGGCGCTTCATACGAGCAGTACTTC.